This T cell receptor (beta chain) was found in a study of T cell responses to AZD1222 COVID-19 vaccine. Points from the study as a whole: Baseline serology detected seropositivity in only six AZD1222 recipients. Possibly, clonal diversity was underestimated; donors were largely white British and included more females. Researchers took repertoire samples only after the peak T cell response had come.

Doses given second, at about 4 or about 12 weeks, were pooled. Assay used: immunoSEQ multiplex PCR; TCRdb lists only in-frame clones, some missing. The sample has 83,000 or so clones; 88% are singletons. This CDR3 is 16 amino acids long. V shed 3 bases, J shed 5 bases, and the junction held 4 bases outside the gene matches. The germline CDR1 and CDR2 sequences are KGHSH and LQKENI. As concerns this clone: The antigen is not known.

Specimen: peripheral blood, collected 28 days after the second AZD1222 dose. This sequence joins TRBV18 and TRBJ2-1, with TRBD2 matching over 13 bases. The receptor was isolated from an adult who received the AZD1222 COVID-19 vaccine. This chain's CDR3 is CASSPPGLAGDNEQFF. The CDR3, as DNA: TGTGCCAGCTCACCGCCTGGACTAGCGGGAGACAATGAGCAGTTCTTC.